This passage covers 17 T cell receptor beta chains from one sample sequenced in a study of PD-L1 blockade in urothelial cancer. Repertoires were generated with immunoSEQ multiplex PCR, while TCRdb's copy carries only in-frame clones and drops some. The table has about 88,000 clones, more than 85% seen once; the top ten hold 9.4%. The sequencing used PBMCs, collected around atezolizumab (anti-PD-L1) treatment. Every receptor here comes from a man in his 60s with urothelial cancer.

This clone was observed once. The rearrangement joins TRBV5-1 to TRBJ2-3; the D is unclear. Germline V lookup: CDR1 SGHRS, CDR2 YFSETQ. The ends were cut back, 2 bases at V and 4 bases at J, with 11 bases in the middle. The CDR3 totals 14 residues. CDR3 region: CASSLKERPDTQYF. The CDR3 coding sequence is TGCGCCAGCAGCTTAAAGGAGCGCCCAGATACGCAGTATTTT.

The chain links TRBV13 to TRBJ1-1, with D maybe TRBD1 (6 bases). V was cut by 1 base and J by 6 bases, with 12 bases left in between. This CDR3 has 14 residues. Per germline, CDR1 PRHDT and CDR2 FYEKMQ (reference sequence). The CDR3 coding sequence is TGTGCCAGCAGCTTAGTTCCAGGGGCCTCTGAAGCTTTCTTT. Translating gives CASSLVPGASEAFF. The full variable domain, rest sourced from reference TRBV13 and TRBJ1-1, is AAGVIQSPRHLIKEKRETATLKCYPIPRHDTVYWYQQGPGQDPQFLISFYEKMQSDKGSIPDRFSAQQFSDYHSELNMSSLELGDSALYFCASSLVPGASEAFFGQGTRLTVV.

The J gene is TRBJ1-1, the V gene TRBV5-1, with unresolved D. Trimming cost V 0 bases and J 6 bases, with 15 bases left between them. The CDR3 runs to 15 residues. The germline CDR1 and CDR2 sequences are SGHRS and YFSETQ. DNA of the CDR3: TGCGCCAGCAGCTTGGACCGACCAGGTGGGTCTGAAGCTTTCTTT. This codes for CASSLDRPGGSEAFF.

The chain recombines TRBV18 with TRBJ1-1, with D perhaps matching TRBD1 (5 bases). Germline V gene lookup returns CDR1 KGHSH and CDR2 LQKENI. CDR3 length: 13 residues. The V and J ends lost 9 bases and 0 bases respectively, with 11 bases between them. The CDR3 nucleotides are TGTGCCAGTGGCGGGGCAGTGAACACTGAAGCTTTCTTT. It codes for CASGGAVNTEAFF. Together with reference TRBV18 and TRBJ1-1, the CDR3 gives the full variable domain: NAGVMQNPRHLVRRRGQEARLRCSPMKGHSHVYWYRQLPEEGLKFMVYLQKENIIDESGMPKERFSAEFPKEGPSILRIQQVVRGDSAAYFCASGGAVNTEAFFGQGTRLTVV.

The table lists this clone with a count of one. This rearrangement joins TRBV7-2 to TRBJ2-7, with TRBD1 matching over 7 bases. Germline values: CDR1 SGHTA, CDR2 FQGNSA. This CDR3 has 13 residues. The V segment lost 5 bases and the J segment 6 bases; nucleotides outside the gene matches: 7. In DNA, the CDR3 is TGTGCCAGCAGCCTAAGACAGGGTATCGAGCAGTACTTC. Protein product: CASSLRQGIEQYF. Using reference TRBV7-2 and TRBJ2-7 for the parts outside the CDR3, the full variable domain is GAGVSQSPSNKVTEKGKDVELRCDPISGHTALYWYRQSLGQGLEFLIYFQGNSAPDKSGLPSDRFSAERTGGSVSTLTIQRTQQEDSAVYLCASSLRQGIEQYFGPGTRLTVT.

V is TRBV5-1 and J is TRBJ2-5, with TRBD2 matching over 10 bases. Losses at the gene ends were 5 bases for V and 5 bases for J; bases not matched to a gene: 6. The germline V gene encodes CDR1 SGHRS and CDR2 YFSETQ. The length of the CDR3 is 14 residues. CDR3 nucleotides: TGCGCCAGCAGTCCCGGGACTAGCGAGGAGACCCAGTACTTC. Amino acid sequence: CASSPGTSEETQYF. The whole variable domain, remainder taken from reference TRBV5-1 and TRBJ2-5, is KAGVTQTPRYLIKTRGQQVTLSCSPISGHRSVSWYQQTPGQGLQFLFEYFSETQRNKGNFPGRFSGRQFSNSRSEMNVSTLELGDSALYLCASSPGTSEETQYFGPGTRLLVL.

This clone was counted once. CDR3 in amino acids: CASSLVLAGGPGELFF. The DNA for the CDR3 is TGCGCCAGCAGCTTGGTTCTAGCGGGAGGGCCCGGGGAGCTGTTTTTT. The gene calls are TRBV5-1 and TRBJ2-2; 12 bases map to TRBD2. The ends lost 0 bases at V and 6 bases at J; junction bases unmatched: 3. The CDR3 length is 16 residues. Germline assignment: CDR1 SGHRS and CDR2 YFSETQ. The whole variable domain, remainder taken from reference TRBV5-1 and TRBJ2-2, is KAGVTQTPRYLIKTRGQQVTLSCSPISGHRSVSWYQQTPGQGLQFLFEYFSETQRNKGNFPGRFSGRQFSNSRSEMNVSTLELGDSALYLCASSLVLAGGPGELFFGEGSRLTVL.

J is TRBJ2-3 and V is TRBV4-2; 7 nucleotides match TRBD1. This CDR3 has 18 residues. Trimming took 0 bases from V and 3 from J; bases not matched to a gene: 12. Looked up from germline, CDR1 is LGHNA and CDR2 is YNFKEQ. As DNA, the CDR3 is TGTGCCAGCAGCCAAGACTCTTTAGAGACAGGGCTAACAGATACGCAGTATTTT. As protein: CASSQDSLETGLTDTQYF.

A single count supports this clone. This chain joins TRBV12-5 and TRBJ2-5; maybe TRBD2 (6 bases). Trimming took off 3 bases at V and 1 base at J, with 9 bases between the two ends. Germline CDR1 LGHNT, CDR2 FRNRAP. The CDR3 sequence is 14 residues long. The CDR3 spells CASGFGGSQETQYF. DNA for the CDR3: TGTGCTAGTGGTTTTGGGGGGTCCCAAGAGACCCAGTACTTC.

The rearrangement uses TRBV5-1 and TRBJ2-5; 8 nucleotides agree with TRBD1. V gave up 5 bases and J gave up 2 bases; unmatched junction bases: 5. Per germline, CDR1 SGHRS and CDR2 YFSETQ. The CDR3 extends over 14 amino acids. The CDR3 reads CASRLTGAQETQYF. The DNA of the CDR3 is TGCGCCAGCAGGTTGACAGGGGCGCAAGAGACCCAGTACTTC.

The V and J genes are TRBV4-3 and TRBJ2-1; 11 bases line up with TRBD2. CDR1 is LGHNA, CDR2 YSLEER, per germline. The CDR3 runs 16 residues. V trimming: 3 bases; J trimming: 1 base; junction bases outside the gene matches: 2. The CDR3 sequence is CASSHLAGGSYNEQFF. The CDR3 DNA is TGCGCCAGCAGCCACTTAGCGGGGGGGTCCTACAATGAGCAGTTCTTC.

The chain combines TRBV19 with TRBJ2-5; 10 positions match TRBD2. CDR3 length: 16 residues. J was trimmed by 5 bases and V by 5 bases; bases with no gene match: 11. The germline V gene encodes CDR1 LNHDA and CDR2 SQIVND (reference sequence). The CDR3 nucleotides read TGTGCCAGTAGTCCGGCCCCAGCGGGGGGGCTCGAGACCCAGTACTTC. Protein sequence: CASSPAPAGGLETQYF.

V and J are TRBV28 and TRBJ1-2; tentative D call: TRBD1 (6 bases). Looked up from germline, CDR1 is MDHEN and CDR2 is SYDVKM. This CDR3 is 14 amino acids long. Between the trimmed V and J ends, which lost 3 bases and 4 bases, there was a span of 12 bases. The DNA for the CDR3 is TGTGCCAGCAGTTTGGCAGGGGATCTCTATGGCTACACCTTC. The encoded protein is CASSLAGDLYGYTF.

The chain couples TRBV6-4 to TRBJ2-2; TRBD2 agrees at 7 bases. V trimming: 6 bases; J trimming: 2 bases; junction bases outside the gene matches: 9. Germline CDR1 MRHNA, CDR2 SNTAGT. CDR3 length: 16 residues. CDR3 nucleotides: TGTGCCAGCAGACAAAACCGGGACTACAACACCGGGGAGCTGTTTTTT. As protein: CASRQNRDYNTGELFF.

The V gene is TRBV6-5, the J gene TRBJ1-4, with D perhaps TRBD1 (6 bases). V lost 0 bases and J lost 4, with 12 bases in between. The germline CDR1 and CDR2 sequences are MNHEY and SVGAGI. The CDR3 has 16 amino acids. CDR3 in DNA: TGTGCCAGCAGTTACTCGATCGGACAGCGTAATGAAAAACTGTTTTTT. It encodes CASSYSIGQRNEKLFF.

The V gene is TRBV4-3, the J gene TRBJ1-2, with a possible D match to TRBD1 (6 bases). From germline, CDR1 is LGHNA and CDR2 YSLEER. The CDR3 is made up of 14 amino acids. V gave up 0 bases and J gave up 5 bases, with 10 bases separating them. Here the CDR3 reads CASSQDTGIYGYTF. As DNA, the CDR3 is TGCGCCAGCAGCCAAGACACAGGGATTTATGGCTACACCTTC.

The chain is built from TRBV25-1 and TRBJ2-7; D perhaps matches TRBD2 (5 bases). CDR1 is MGHDK, CDR2 SYGVNS, per germline. V was pared by 7 bases and J by 6 bases, with 16 bases between. This CDR3 is built from 13 residues. CDR3 loop: CASKRTSEGEQYF. CDR3 nucleotides: TGTGCCAGCAAGCGGACTTCGGAAGGCGAGCAGTACTTC.